The 31 T cell receptor beta chains below were found in one sample sequenced in a study of blood T cell repertoires in COVID-19. Some clones are missing from TCRdb's copy, which holds only in-frame ones; the method was immunoSEQ multiplex PCR. The profile shows around 280,000 clones, 75% to 90% of them singletons. Material for sequencing was peripheral blood. Receptor source: a woman under 40 who had recovered from COVID-19.

The gene calls are TRBV6-2 or TRBV6-3 and TRBJ1-4, with a weak D call TRBD1 (6 bases). The germline V gene has CDR1 MNHEY and CDR2 SVGEGT. The CDR3 covers 13 residues. Trimming shortened V by 4 bases and J by 11 bases, and 14 bases separated the two germline ends. CDR3 DNA sequence: TGTGCCAGCAGTTCCGTACAGGGAGAGAAACTGTTTTTT. This translates into CASSSVQGEKLFF.

This chain joins TRBV5-4 and TRBJ2-3; TRBD1 agrees at 8 bases. The CDR3 length is 15 residues. V lost 3 bases, J lost 3 bases, and 6 bases stayed unmatched. Germline CDR1 and CDR2: SGHNT and YYREEE (reference sequence). The CDR3 region is CASSSRTGGTDTQYF. DNA of the CDR3: TGTGCCAGCAGCTCCCGAACAGGGGGGACAGATACGCAGTATTTT.

The V and J genes are TRBV5-4 and TRBJ2-7; a possible D gene is TRBD2 (6 bases). The length of the CDR3 is 14 residues. Trimming cost V 0 bases and J 2 bases, with 9 bases left between them. Germline V gene lookup returns CDR1 SGHNT and CDR2 YYREEE (reference sequence). CDR3: CASSLGAGTYEQYF. In DNA, the CDR3 is TGTGCCAGCAGCTTGGGGGCGGGAACCTACGAGCAGTACTTC.

The chain combines TRBV7-9 with TRBJ2-7; TRBD1 matches at 8 bases. The CDR3 covers 13 residues. CDR1 is SEHNR, CDR2 FQNEAQ, per germline (reference sequence). Trimming took 3 bases from V and 12 from J; bases not matched to a gene: 10. For the CDR3, the DNA is TGTGCCAGCAGCTTCCCGGGACAGGTAGCTCCGTACTTC. This encodes CASSFPGQVAPYF. The full variable domain, with the rest looked up from reference TRBV7-9 and TRBJ2-7, is DTGVSQNPRHKITKRGQNVTFRCDPISEHNRLYWYRQTLGQGPEFLTYFQNEAQLEKSRLLSDRFSAERPKGSFSTLEIQRTEQGDSAMYLCASSFPGQVAPYFGPGTRLTVT.

The chain couples TRBV5-1 to TRBJ2-1, with 8 bases fitting TRBD2. This CDR3 contains 15 residues. The germline CDR1 and CDR2 sequences are SGHRS and YFSETQ. V trimming: 8 bases; J trimming: 1 base; junction bases outside the gene matches: 8. The CDR3 region has the DNA TGCGCCAGTTATAGGACTAGCACTTCCTACAATGAGCAGTTCTTC. Its protein is CASYRTSTSYNEQFF.

On this clone itself: One junction end does not reproduce the germline sequence, and a read error may be involved. The chain uses TRBV11-3 and TRBJ1-1; D possibly corresponds to TRBD1 (6 bases). Germline V gives CDR1 SGHNT, CDR2 YENEEA. This CDR3 has 13 amino acids. The CDR3 reads CASSPQGNSEAFF. CDR3 nucleotide sequence: TGTGCCAGCAGCCCTCAGGGGAACAGTGAAGCTTTCTTT.

The chain uses TRBV6-5 and TRBJ2-5; tentative D call: TRBD1 (6 bases). This CDR3 contains 14 residues. In germline, CDR1 is MNHEY, CDR2 SVGAGI. The germline V and J ends were trimmed by 6 bases and 5 bases, with 16 bases remaining between them. DNA for the CDR3: TGTGCCAGCAGCCTCAGGGGTTCGGGGGAGACCCAGTACTTC. Protein: CASSLRGSGETQYF.

The chain is built from TRBV6-5 and TRBJ2-4; 8 positions match TRBD2. The J segment lost 6 bases and the V segment lost 7 bases, leaving 8 bases of the junction unmatched. Germline loops: CDR1 MNHEY, CDR2 SVGAGI. CDR3 length: 14 amino acids. The chain's CDR3 is CASTTGGAGNIQYF. In nucleotides, the CDR3 is TGTGCCAGCACCACGGGGGGGGCGGGAAACATTCAGTACTTC.

This clone came up a few times. The chain links TRBV4-1 to TRBJ2-7; TRBD2 matches 8 bases. CDR1 and CDR2 (germline): MGHRA, YSYEKL. The CDR3 spans 14 residues. V shed 1 base and J 5 bases; nucleotides not matched to a gene: 4. CDR3: CASSQGAGGHEQYF. In DNA, the CDR3 is TGCGCCAGCAGCCAAGGGGCGGGAGGCCACGAGCAGTACTTC.

The rearrangement joins TRBV30 to TRBJ2-5, with a weak D call TRBD2 (7 bases). The CDR3 totals 15 residues. Germline V gene lookup returns CDR1 GTSNPN and CDR2 SVGIG (reference sequence). With 3 bases removed from V and 0 bases from J, the gap between germline ends came to 14 bases. The CDR3 DNA reads as TGTGCCTGGAGGCTGGTGGGGGGGCACCAAGAGACCCAGTACTTC. Translating gives CAWRLVGGHQETQYF.

The chain couples TRBV6-5 to TRBJ2-4; D may be TRBD1 (6 bases). The CDR3 runs to 13 residues. V was pared by 8 bases and J by 6 bases, with 14 bases between. CDR1 and CDR2 (germline): MNHEY, SVGAGI. CDR3 nucleotides: TGTGCCAGCGAGTCGGACAGTCTAAACATTCAGTACTTC. This codes for CASESDSLNIQYF.

The V call is TRBV5-1, the J call TRBJ2-5; 7 bases are a match to TRBD2. Germline CDR1 reads SGHRS; CDR2 reads YFSETQ. The V gene end was trimmed by 0 bases and the J gene end by 5 bases; junction bases not matched to a gene: 7. The CDR3 is 15 residues long. The CDR3 loop reads CASSLAAGVGETQYF. Written as DNA, the CDR3 is TGCGCCAGCAGCTTGGCGGCGGGAGTAGGGGAGACCCAGTACTTC.

J is TRBJ1-1 and V is TRBV4-1, with 11 bases that match TRBD1. The V segment lost 7 bases and the J segment 4 bases; nucleotides outside the gene matches: 8. Germline CDR1 and CDR2: MGHRA and YSYEKL. The CDR3 length is 15 residues. CDR3 residues: CASTPFGTGGTEAFF. CDR3 nucleotide sequence: TGCGCCAGCACACCCTTTGGGACAGGGGGCACTGAAGCTTTCTTT.

This sequence joins TRBV9 and TRBJ1-1; D not certain. This CDR3 spans 16 amino acids. V lost 0 bases and J 0 bases, leaving 12 bases between the germline ends. CDR1 is SGDLS and CDR2 is YYNGEE in the germline V gene. As DNA, the CDR3 is TGTGCCAGCAGCGTAGGCGAGGGCGGGATGAACACTGAAGCTTTCTTT. Its translation is CASSVGEGGMNTEAFF.

This chain joins TRBV3-1 (or the pseudogene TRBV3-2) and TRBJ1-6; no reliable D call. The CDR3 sequence is 17 residues long. Deletions cut 0 bases from V and 5 bases from J, with 14 bases between. Germline V gene lookup returns CDR1 LGHDT and CDR2 YNNKEL (reference sequence). The CDR3 protein is CASSQETFRSNNSPLHF. CDR3 coding DNA: TGTGCCAGCAGCCAAGAAACTTTCCGGTCGAATAATTCACCCCTCCACTTT.

The gene calls are TRBV6-4 and TRBJ1-1; TRBD1 is a possible D gene (6 bases). The germline V gene has CDR1 MRHNA and CDR2 SNTAGT. The CDR3 runs to 15 residues. V was pared by 9 bases and J by 5 bases, with 22 bases between. CDR3 in DNA: TGTGCCAGACCCCGGGCAGGGAGACAGGAGACTGAAGCTTTCTTT. Amino acid sequence: CARPRAGRQETEAFF.

The chain employs TRBV30 and TRBJ1-1, with 7 bases fitting TRBD1. The germline V gene encodes CDR1 GTSNPN and CDR2 SVGIG (reference sequence). The CDR3 totals 13 residues. Trimming took 1 base from V and 8 from J; bases not matched to a gene: 7. CDR3 sequence reads: CAWSGYRGGEAFF. For the CDR3, the DNA is TGTGCCTGGAGTGGGTACAGGGGCGGCGAAGCTTTCTTT.

The gene calls are TRBV20-1 and TRBJ2-1; the D gene is possibly TRBD1 (5 bases). Looked up from germline, CDR1 is DFQATT and CDR2 is SNEGSKA (reference sequence). The V end lost 3 bases, the J end lost 4 bases, and 13 bases lay between the germline ends. CDR3 length: 14 amino acids. DNA of the CDR3: TGCAGTGCTAGTGCGCTAGGGGAATACAATGAGCAGTTCTTC. Its translation is CSASALGEYNEQFF.

This chain connects TRBV6-2 or TRBV6-3 to TRBJ1-1; D not certain. The CDR3 totals 14 residues. The germline CDR1 and CDR2 sequences are MNHEY and SVGEGT. V was cut by 2 bases and J by 4 bases, with 11 bases left in between. The CDR3 nucleotides are TGTGCCAGCAGTTACGGGCCCCCAGGCACTGAAGCTTTCTTT. Protein sequence: CASSYGPPGTEAFF.

The J gene is TRBJ2-5, the V gene TRBV15; D is unclear. V lost 5 bases, J lost 5 bases, and 18 bases lay in between. The V gene's germline CDR1 is LNHNV and CDR2 YYDKDF (reference sequence). This CDR3 is built from 15 residues. CDR3 nucleotides: TGTGCCACCAGCCAATCTAGTTTTAAGCAGGAGACCCAGTACTTC. Residues: CATSQSSFKQETQYF.

This clone is a singleton in its sample. This rearrangement joins TRBV12-3 or TRBV12-4 to TRBJ1-2; tentative D call: TRBD1 (6 bases). The CDR3 spans 12 residues. V was cut by 6 bases and J by 5 bases, with 10 bases left in between. The CDR3 region is CASRGTHYGYTF. In DNA form, the CDR3 reads TGTGCCAGCAGAGGGACACATTATGGCTACACCTTC.

The V and J genes are TRBV5-6 and TRBJ1-1, with D hard to call. Trimming stripped 0 bases from V and 6 bases from J, with 9 bases between. The germline V gene has CDR1 SGHDT and CDR2 YYEEEE. This CDR3 has 13 residues. The CDR3 DNA reads TGTGCCAGCAGCTTGGTGAGGCCCGCTGAAGCTTTCTTT. Protein sequence: CASSLVRPAEAFF.

The V call is TRBV28, the J call TRBJ1-5, with D hard to call. In germline, CDR1 is MDHEN, CDR2 SYDVKM. Between the trimmed V and J ends, which lost 7 bases and 7 bases, there was a span of 14 bases. CDR3 length equals 13 residues. CDR3 amino acids: CASNDPGQQPQHF. For the CDR3, the DNA is TGTGCCAGCAATGACCCTGGGCAGCAGCCCCAGCATTTT. Together with reference TRBV28 and TRBJ1-5, the CDR3 gives the full variable domain: DVKVTQSSRYLVKRTGEKVFLECVQDMDHENMFWYRQDPGLGLRLIYFSYDVKMKEKGDIPEGYSVSREKKERFSLILESASTNQTSMYLCASNDPGQQPQHFGDGTRLSIL.

This clone appeared a single time. The V gene is TRBV18, the J gene TRBJ1-2; TRBD1 aligns across 7 bases. V was pared by 4 bases and J by 1 base, with 6 bases of the junction left unmatched. Germline V gene lookup returns CDR1 KGHSH and CDR2 LQKENI. The CDR3 covers 15 residues. CDR3 loop: CASSLDRVDNYGYTF. Written as DNA, the CDR3 is TGTGCCAGCTCACTCGACAGGGTTGATAACTATGGCTACACCTTC. Full variable domain (outside the CDR3, taken from reference TRBV18 and TRBJ1-2): NAGVMQNPRHLVRRRGQEARLRCSPMKGHSHVYWYRQLPEEGLKFMVYLQKENIIDESGMPKERFSAEFPKEGPSILRIQQVVRGDSAAYFCASSLDRVDNYGYTFGSGTRLTVV.

This rearrangement joins TRBV7-8 to TRBJ2-3; weak D call: TRBD1 (5 bases). This CDR3 has 17 residues. Trimming took 3 bases from V and 4 from J, leaving 20 bases between them. Germline lookup yields CDR1 SGHVS and CDR2 FQNEAQ. The CDR3 sequence is CASSFVALGQGSDTQYF. The DNA for the CDR3 is TGTGCCAGCAGCTTCGTTGCTCTCGGGCAGGGCTCAGATACGCAGTATTTT.

The chain employs TRBV7-3 and TRBJ2-2; D is ambiguous. Germline values: CDR1 SGHTA, CDR2 FQGTGA. The CDR3 has 14 amino acids. V lost 5 bases, J lost 8 bases, and 15 bases lay in between. CDR3 bases: TGTGCCAGCAGCCGTAGATCCTCCGAAGGGGAGCTGTTTTTT. Protein sequence: CASSRRSSEGELFF.

The chain carries TRBV18 and TRBJ2-1; TRBD2 is a possible D gene (6 bases). The CDR3 has 14 residues. The V end was cut by 0 bases, the J end by 10 bases, with 13 bases between. In germline, CDR1 is KGHSH, CDR2 LQKENI. CDR3 protein: CASSPPAGRGEQFF. For the CDR3, the DNA is TGTGCCAGCTCACCACCTGCGGGGAGAGGCGAGCAGTTCTTC.

The chain combines TRBV7-9 with TRBJ1-3; D is uncertain. Trimming took 2 bases from V and 0 from J, leaving 5 bases between them. The CDR3 loop spans 14 amino acids. From germline, CDR1 is SEHNR and CDR2 FQNEAQ (reference sequence). The DNA for the CDR3 is TGTGCCAGCAGCTTAAGCGGCTCTGGAAACACCATATATTTT. Its protein product is CASSLSGSGNTIYF. The full variable domain, its missing parts supplied by reference TRBV7-9 and TRBJ1-3, is DTGVSQNPRHKITKRGQNVTFRCDPISEHNRLYWYRQTLGQGPEFLTYFQNEAQLEKSRLLSDRFSAERPKGSFSTLEIQRTEQGDSAMYLCASSLSGSGNTIYFGEGSWLTVV.

CDR3 bases: TGTGCCAGCAGGGTAACAGGGGGCGGTGAAAAACTGTTTTTT. Translating it yields CASRVTGGGEKLFF. The V and J genes are TRBV2 and TRBJ1-4; TRBD1 agrees at 9 bases. This CDR3 has 14 amino acids. The V gene's germline CDR1 is SNHLY and CDR2 FYNNEI. V lost 6 bases, J lost 7 bases, and 6 bases stayed unmatched.

The genes are TRBV11-3 and TRBJ2-1; TRBD2 matches 9 bases. This CDR3 has 18 amino acids. Germline trimming cut 2 bases from V and 7 bases from J; bases unmatched to any gene: 15. Germline V lookup: CDR1 SGHNT, CDR2 YENEEA. This CDR3 reads CASSLSFRLAGPTNEQFF. DNA for the CDR3: TGTGCCAGCAGCTTAAGCTTCCGGCTAGCGGGACCTACGAATGAGCAGTTCTTC.

The genes are TRBV9 and TRBJ2-5; 13 bases are shared with TRBD2. Looked up from germline, CDR1 is SGDLS and CDR2 is YYNGEE. CDR3 length: 15 residues. The V segment lost 6 bases and the J segment 1 base; nucleotides outside the gene matches: 3. CDR3 sequence (DNA): TGTGCCAGCACCACTAGCGGGAGGGCCCAAGAGACCCAGTACTTC. Translating it yields CASTTSGRAQETQYF.